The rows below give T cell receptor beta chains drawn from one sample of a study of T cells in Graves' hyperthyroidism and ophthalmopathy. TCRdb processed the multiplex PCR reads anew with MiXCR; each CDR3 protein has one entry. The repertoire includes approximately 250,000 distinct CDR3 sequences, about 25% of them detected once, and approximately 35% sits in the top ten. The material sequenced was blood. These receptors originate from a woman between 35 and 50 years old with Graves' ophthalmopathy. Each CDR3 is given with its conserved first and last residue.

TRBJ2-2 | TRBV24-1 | CATSDGPNTGELFF
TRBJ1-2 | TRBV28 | CASSLSYGRENYGYTF
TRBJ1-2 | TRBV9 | CASSVGSGTGYGYTF
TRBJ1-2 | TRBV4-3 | CASSQASQGNYGYTF
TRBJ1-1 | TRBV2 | CASTLDHTEAFF
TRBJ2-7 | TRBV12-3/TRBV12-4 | CASSLGQYYEQYF
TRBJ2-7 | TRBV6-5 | CASCYGQYEQDF
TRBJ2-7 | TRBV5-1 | CASSLPGGSYEQYF
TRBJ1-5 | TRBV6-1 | CASWQALRSNQPQHF
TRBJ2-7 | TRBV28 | CASRDYSYEQYF
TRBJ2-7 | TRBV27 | CASSSLWTSESYEQYF
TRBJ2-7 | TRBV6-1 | CATNEGGTNSYEQYF
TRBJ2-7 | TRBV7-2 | CASSLASLSELTYEQYF
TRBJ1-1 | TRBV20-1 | CSALTDRSYTEAFF
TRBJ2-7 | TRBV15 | CATSRDGSVDDYEQYF
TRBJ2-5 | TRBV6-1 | CASSEGVETQYF
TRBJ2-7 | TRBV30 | CAWKLEAGMGSYEQYF
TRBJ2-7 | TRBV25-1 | CASSDLQGIHEQYF
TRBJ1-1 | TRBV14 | CASSQGIGAEAFF
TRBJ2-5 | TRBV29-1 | CSVRAGETQYF
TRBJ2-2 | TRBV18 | CASSSGTGETNTGELFF
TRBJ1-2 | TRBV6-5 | CASSRDRVGGYTF
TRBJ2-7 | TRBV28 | CASKYRRLAGYEQYF
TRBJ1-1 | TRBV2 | CASSEGPNSAAFF
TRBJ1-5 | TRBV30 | CAWSETGDYSNQPQHF
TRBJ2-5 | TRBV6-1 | CASQRGETQYF
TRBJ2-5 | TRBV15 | CATSRQDRGGETQYF
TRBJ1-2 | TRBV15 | CATSPSRQRDGYTF
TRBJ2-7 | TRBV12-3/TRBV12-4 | CASSSRGVAGSYEQYF
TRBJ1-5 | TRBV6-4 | CASSDSSRGLSNQPQHF
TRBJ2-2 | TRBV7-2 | CASSLASTGELFF
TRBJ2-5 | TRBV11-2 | CASSSTGRAKETQYF
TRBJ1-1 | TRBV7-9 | CASSLKQGTEAFF
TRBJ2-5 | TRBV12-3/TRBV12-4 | CASTLGDRVSGETLYF
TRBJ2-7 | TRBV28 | CASSSPYEQYF
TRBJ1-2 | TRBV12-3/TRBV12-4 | CASSLHRDSRPYGYTF
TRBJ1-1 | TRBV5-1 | CASSFYGDTEAFF
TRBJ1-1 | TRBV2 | CASKQGTSRNTEAFF
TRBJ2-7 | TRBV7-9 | CASSLDGVYSYEQYF
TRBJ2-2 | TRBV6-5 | CASSYFRGRGTGELFF
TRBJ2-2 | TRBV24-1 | CATSDWLQGTVGELFF
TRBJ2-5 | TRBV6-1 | CASSVHTKETQYF
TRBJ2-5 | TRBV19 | CASSPRGAGGPRTQYF
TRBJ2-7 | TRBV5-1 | CASSLEMVAGGSYEQYF
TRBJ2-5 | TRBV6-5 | CASTGGKDSPRRETQYF
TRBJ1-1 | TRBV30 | CAWSSQSGYTEAFF
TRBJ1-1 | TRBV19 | CASSLAGLTNTEAFF
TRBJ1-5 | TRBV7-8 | CASSLEGQTTPQHF
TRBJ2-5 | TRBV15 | CATSRPNSPGQYFYF
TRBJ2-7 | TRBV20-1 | CSALSISGTYEQYF
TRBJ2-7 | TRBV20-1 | CSARLGSTAAYEQYF
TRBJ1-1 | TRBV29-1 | CSVNPDRGGTEAFF
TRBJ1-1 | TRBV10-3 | CAHGGGLHMNTEAFF